Each of the 4 T cell receptor beta chains below was sequenced from the same sample in a study of T cell repertoires in cytomegalovirus infection. TCRdb independently ran MiXCR on the reads; one entry per CDR3 protein. The table lists about 530,000 distinct CDR3 sequences, about a quarter of them singletons. The sample consisted of PBMCs. These receptors were collected from a human donor in good health (CMV status not recorded). Some clones in this sample may be carry-over from other donors' samples.

In its sample, this clonotype was seen many times. This chain uses TRBV7-8 with TRBJ2-5, with D hard to call. The CDR3 consists of 14 residues. Germline CDR1 and CDR2: SGHVS and FQNEAQ. With 0 bases removed from V and 5 bases from J, the gap between germline ends came to 10 bases. As DNA, the CDR3 is TGTGCCAGCAGCTTAGCTAGGGTTTGGGAGACCCAGTACTTC. Amino acid sequence: CASSLARVWETQYF.

The chain couples TRBV14 to TRBJ1-1; D unresolved. Germline assignment: CDR1 SGHDN and CDR2 FVKESK. The CDR3 is made up of 18 amino acids. Trimming left V 0 bases short and J 5 bases short, with 22 bases between. The CDR3: CASSQERWNSGSRTEAFF. The CDR3 DNA is TGTGCCAGCAGCCAAGAAAGGTGGAATTCGGGGAGTAGGACTGAAGCTTTCTTT.

This clonotype was counted a few times. This chain's CDR3 is CASSLGLAGNIQYF. The CDR3 DNA follows: TGTGCCAGCAGCTTGGGACTAGCCGGAAACATTCAGTACTTC. This chain links TRBV5-4 with TRBJ2-4, with TRBD2 identical over 7 bases. Germline V gene lookup returns CDR1 SGHNT and CDR2 YYREEE (reference sequence). CDR3 length: 14 amino acids. V trimming: 0 bases; J trimming: 6 bases; junction bases outside the gene matches: 3. The complete variable domain, with remaining parts taken from reference TRBV5-4 and TRBJ2-4, reads ETGVTQSPTHLIKTRGQQVTLRCSSQSGHNTVSWYQQALGQGPQFIFQYYREEENGRGNFPPRFSGLQFPNYSSELNVNALELDDSALYLCASSLGLAGNIQYFGAGTRLSVL.

The V gene is TRBV6-2 or TRBV6-3, the J gene TRBJ1-1; D unresolved. The germline V gene encodes CDR1 MNHEY and CDR2 SVGEGT. V lost 4 bases and J 2 bases, leaving 14 bases between the germline ends. The CDR3 has 15 amino acids. CDR3 bases: TGTGCCAGCAGTTCCCCCTTTAAGCCAAACACTGAAGCTTTCTTT. Its protein is CASSSPFKPNTEAFF.